These 27 T cell receptor beta chains share one sample of origin, sequenced in a study of T cells of healthy individuals. MiXCR was run by TCRdb on the 5' RACE reads, yielding one entry per CDR3 protein. The sample lists more than 85,000 distinct CDR3 sequences; 17% were seen once. All receptors come from a human donor in good health.

A few counts support this clonotype. V gene TRBV7-2 combines with J gene TRBJ2-7; D is undetermined. The CDR3 loop spans 14 amino acids. V was pared by 0 bases and J by 1 base, with 7 bases between. Germline lookup yields CDR1 SGHTA and CDR2 FQGNSA. The CDR3 bases are TGTGCCAGCAGCTTAGCTGCAGCTTCCTACGAGCAGTACTTC. The encoded protein is CASSLAAASYEQYF.

A few counts support this clonotype. This chain links TRBV4-1 with TRBJ2-5, with TRBD2 as a possible D gene (6 bases). From germline, CDR1 is MGHRA and CDR2 YSYEKL. The CDR3 spans 13 residues. Trimming shortened V by 5 bases and J by 8 bases, and 15 bases separated the two germline ends. This chain's CDR3 is CASSRDPRDTQYF. The CDR3 DNA follows: TGCGCCAGCAGCAGGGACCCGCGGGATACCCAGTACTTC.

The chain has TRBV27 and TRBJ2-3, with 15 bases lining up with TRBD2. Germline assignment: CDR1 MNHEY and CDR2 SMNVEV (reference sequence). CDR3 length: 16 residues. V lost 10 bases and J lost 2; bases outside the gene matches: 7. This CDR3 is CATGLAGGTATDTQYF. CDR3 coding DNA: TGTGCCACCGGACTAGCGGGGGGGACGGCCACAGATACGCAGTATTTT.

V usage is TRBV5-5 and J usage is TRBJ2-1; maybe TRBD1 (5 bases). Germline V gene lookup returns CDR1 SGHKS and CDR2 YYEKEE (reference sequence). Trimming shortened V by 4 bases and J by 2 bases, and 16 bases separated the two germline ends. The CDR3 runs to 16 residues. CDR3 loop: CASSPDLDRTYNEQFF. CDR3 bases: TGTGCCAGCAGCCCGGATCTTGACAGAACCTACAATGAGCAGTTCTTC.

This clonotype was recorded many times. V is TRBV12-3 or TRBV12-4 and J is TRBJ1-1; no clear D gene. V was clipped by 7 bases and J by 0 bases, with 15 bases between them. CDR3 size: 15 residues. The CDR3 nucleotides read TGTGCCAGCACCGAGCACGGTCGCTTGAACACTGAAGCTTTCTTT. This sequence encodes CASTEHGRLNTEAFF.

V and J are TRBV6-6 and TRBJ1-1; a possible D gene is TRBD1 (6 bases). Germline CDR1 and CDR2: MNHNY and SVGAGI (reference sequence). The CDR3 contains 16 residues. V lost 2 bases to trimming and J lost 0 bases, with 13 bases between them. The CDR3 DNA is TGTGCCAGCAGTTACGGAGGAGGGGGGTTGAACACTGAAGCTTTCTTT. Its protein product is CASSYGGGGLNTEAFF.

This clonotype was seen just once. The chain recombines TRBV7-9 with TRBJ1-6; the D gene is possibly TRBD1 (6 bases). The CDR3 length is 15 residues. The V end lost 5 bases, the J end lost 3 bases, and 11 bases lay between the germline ends. Germline CDR1 and CDR2: SEHNR and FQNEAQ (reference sequence). CDR3 protein: CASSPWTDYNSPLHF. The CDR3 DNA reads TGTGCCAGCAGCCCCTGGACAGACTATAATTCACCCCTCCACTTT.

This clonotype was detected a few times. This chain joins TRBV20-1 and TRBJ1-2; D ambiguous. The CDR3 has 10 residues. V dropped 5 bases and J dropped 7 bases, with 8 bases sitting between them. The V gene's germline CDR1 is DFQATT and CDR2 SNEGSKA (reference sequence). In nucleotides, the CDR3 is TGCAGTGCTCCGAAGTCTGGCTACACCTTC. Protein sequence: CSAPKSGYTF.

This clonotype was detected only a few times. V and J are TRBV3-1 and TRBJ2-1, with D possibly being TRBD1 (5 bases). This CDR3 is 17 amino acids long. Trimming removed 0 bases at V and 1 base at J, with 13 bases between. Germline V gene sequence: CDR1 LGHDT, CDR2 YNNKEL (reference sequence). The CDR3: CASSQEQGARSYNEQFF. The DNA for the CDR3 is TGTGCCAGCAGCCAAGAACAAGGGGCACGGTCCTACAATGAGCAGTTCTTC.

The gene calls are TRBV10-3 and TRBJ1-1; TRBD1 might be the D (5 bases). V was pared by 9 bases and J by 5 bases, with 25 bases between. From germline, CDR1 is ENHRY and CDR2 SYGVKD. The CDR3 runs 16 residues. As DNA, the CDR3 is TGTGCCATATCAGATCTGGCAGGAAGAAAGGGGACTGAAGCTTTCTTT. It codes for CAISDLAGRKGTEAFF.

This clonotype was recorded at least ten times. This sequence joins TRBV20-1 and TRBJ1-6; a weak D match, TRBD1 (5 bases). The germline CDR1 and CDR2 sequences are DFQATT and SNEGSKA (reference sequence). Trimming took off 3 bases at V and 9 bases at J, with 27 bases between the two ends. The CDR3 runs to 18 residues. CDR3 loop: CSARSPLPGGVKFSPLHF. In DNA, the CDR3 is TGCAGTGCTAGGAGTCCGCTCCCCGGGGGGGTAAAATTTTCACCCCTCCACTTT.

This clonotype has just a few counts. The CDR3 nucleotides read TGCAGTGCTGGGGGGAGAGTTGGAAATCAGCCCCAGCATTTT. It codes for CSAGGRVGNQPQHF. The chain has TRBV20-1 and TRBJ1-5; the D gene is possibly TRBD1 (5 bases). V was shortened by 5 bases and J by 4 bases, with 15 bases between the two germline ends. The CDR3 is 14 residues long. Germline V gives CDR1 DFQATT, CDR2 SNEGSKA (reference sequence).

This clonotype was found a few times. The chain uses TRBV28 and TRBJ2-1; no definite D call. The CDR3 loop spans 11 amino acids. Trimming left V 5 bases short and J 6 bases short, with 5 bases between. Germline CDR1 and CDR2: MDHEN and SYDVKM. The CDR3 spells CASSPGNEQFF. The CDR3 DNA follows: TGTGCCAGCAGTCCCGGCAATGAGCAGTTCTTC.

At least ten counts were recorded for this clonotype. The V and J genes are TRBV10-3 and TRBJ1-5; 7 bases are a match to TRBD1. Looked up from germline, CDR1 is ENHRY and CDR2 is SYGVKD. The CDR3 runs 13 residues. V dropped 11 bases and J dropped 3; count of bases not matched to a gene: 7. Here the CDR3 reads CAARDSDNQPQHF. CDR3 coding DNA: TGTGCCGCCCGGGACAGTGACAATCAGCCCCAGCATTTT.

The chain has TRBV7-2 and TRBJ2-2; 8 positions agree with TRBD2. The CDR3 length is 13 residues. Unmatched junction bases numbered 3, after V lost 6 bases and J lost 6 bases. Germline loops: CDR1 SGHTA, CDR2 FQGNSA. The CDR3 DNA reads as TGTGCCAGCAGTTCACTAGCGGCCGGGGAGCTGTTTTTT. It is translated as CASSSLAAGELFF.

The chain combines TRBV6-2 or TRBV6-3 with TRBJ2-1; D possibly uses TRBD1 or TRBD2 (5 bases each). This CDR3 has 17 amino acids. Germline V CDR1 and CDR2: MNHEY, SVGEGT. V was clipped by 2 bases and J by 0 bases, with 14 bases between them. The CDR3 loop reads CASSYRSRGSSYNEQFF. CDR3 nucleotide sequence: TGTGCCAGCAGTTACCGGAGCCGGGGCAGCTCCTACAATGAGCAGTTCTTC.

V is TRBV5-1 and J is TRBJ2-7, with a tentative D call TRBD1 (6 bases). V was cut by 3 bases and J by 6 bases, with 13 bases left in between. The germline V gene has CDR1 SGHRS and CDR2 YFSETQ. This CDR3 is 13 amino acids long. CDR3 loop: CASSSPTGSEQYF. CDR3 DNA sequence: TGCGCCAGCAGCTCCCCAACAGGGTCCGAGCAGTACTTC.

The chain links TRBV7-6 to TRBJ1-2, with 9 positions matching TRBD1. The CDR3 has 15 amino acids. Trimming took 8 bases from V and 1 from J; bases not matched to a gene: 8. The V gene's germline CDR1 is SGHVS and CDR2 FNYEAQ. CDR3 bases: TGTGCCAGCTCTCGGACAGGGGCTGTTAACTATGGCTACACCTTC. It specifies CASSRTGAVNYGYTF.

This clonotype was observed at least ten times. The V and J genes are TRBV28 and TRBJ1-4; D is unclear. Germline CDR1 and CDR2: MDHEN and SYDVKM. Trimming cost V 7 bases and J 5 bases, with 14 bases left between them. The CDR3 sequence is 14 residues long. Here the CDR3 DNA reads TGTGCCAGCATCGACCAGAGGGAAAATGAAAAACTGTTTTTT. Its protein product is CASIDQRENEKLFF.

Turning to this clonotype: A much larger clonotype is one base distant, so this may be a read error. V gene TRBV5-6 combines with J gene TRBJ2-1; D may be TRBD1 (5 bases). Per the germline V gene, CDR1 is SGHDT and CDR2 is YYEEEE. The V and J ends lost 1 base and 6 bases respectively, with 17 bases between them. CDR3 length: 16 amino acids. In DNA, the CDR3 is TGTGCCAGCAGCTTGTCGTCTGACAGCCCCTCCAATGAGCAGTTCTTC. It codes for CASSLSSDSPSNEQFF.

This clonotype was detected only a few times. This chain joins TRBV28 and TRBJ2-7, with D possibly matching TRBD1 (5 bases). The CDR3 spans 17 residues. CDR1 and CDR2 (germline): MDHEN, SYDVKM. V shed 6 bases and J shed 4 bases, with 25 bases lying between them. CDR3 region: CASSRLLDTSFQYEQYF. The DNA for the CDR3 is TGTGCCAGCAGCAGACTTTTGGACACCAGTTTTCAATACGAGCAGTACTTC. The complete variable domain, with remaining parts taken from reference TRBV28 and TRBJ2-7, reads DVKVTQSSRYLVKRTGEKVFLECVQDMDHENMFWYRQDPGLGLRLIYFSYDVKMKEKGDIPEGYSVSREKKERFSLILESASTNQTSMYLCASSRLLDTSFQYEQYFGPGTRLTVT.

This clonotype was seen many times. This chain uses TRBV5-6 with TRBJ2-2; 8 bases agree with TRBD2. The CDR3 sequence is 16 residues long. Losses at the gene ends were 4 bases for V and 6 bases for J; bases not matched to a gene: 11. Germline assignment: CDR1 SGHDT and CDR2 YYEEEE. The DNA for the CDR3 is TGTGCCAGCAGCACCAAGCGGGGGAGCGTTCCCGGGGAGCTGTTTTTT. This sequence encodes CASSTKRGSVPGELFF.

The rearrangement links TRBV4-3 to TRBJ1-4; the D is unclear. V lost 1 base, J lost 5 bases, and 11 bases lay in between. The length of the CDR3 is 15 residues. CDR1 is LGHNA and CDR2 is YSLEER in the germline V gene. CDR3: CASSQVGPPNEKLFF. The DNA of the CDR3 is TGCGCCAGCAGCCAAGTCGGGCCTCCAAATGAAAAACTGTTTTTT.

CDR3 protein: CASSEWVGRAPDTQYF. DNA of the CDR3: TGTGCCAGCAGTGAATGGGTCGGGAGGGCCCCCGATACGCAGTATTTT. The chain recombines TRBV2 with TRBJ2-3; 8 positions agree with TRBD2. The CDR3 has 16 amino acids. CDR1 SNHLY and CDR2 FYNNEI come from the germline V gene. The trim removed 2 bases at V and 6 bases at J, leaving 10 bases unmatched.

This clonotype turned up a few times. This chain uses TRBV7-2 with TRBJ2-3; the match to TRBD2 covers 15 bases. J was trimmed by 6 bases and V by 4 bases; bases with no gene match: 11. In germline, CDR1 is SGHTA, CDR2 FQGNSA. The CDR3 sequence is 18 residues long. The DNA of the CDR3 is TGTGCCAGCAGCTATGGACTAGCGGGGGGGCTAGTCGGGGATACGCAGTATTTT. It codes for CASSYGLAGGLVGDTQYF.

This clonotype came up many times. V is TRBV20-1 and J is TRBJ2-7; either TRBD1 or TRBD2 may fit D (5 bases each). Germline CDR1 DFQATT, CDR2 SNEGSKA (reference sequence). V lost 4 bases and J 4 bases, leaving 14 bases between the germline ends. This CDR3 comprises 13 residues. The chain's CDR3 is CSANGDHYYEQYF. CDR3 in DNA: TGCAGTGCTAACGGGGACCATTATTACGAGCAGTACTTC.

This clonotype has more than one count but fewer than ten. This sequence joins TRBV12-3 or TRBV12-4 and TRBJ1-6, with unresolved D. This CDR3 has 13 residues. Trimming shortened V by 6 bases and J by 7 bases, and 10 bases separated the two germline ends. The CDR3 nucleotides are TGTGCCAGCAGAACTTCAGCCAATTCACCCCTCCACTTT. Amino acid sequence: CASRTSANSPLHF.